These T cell receptor beta chains were read from a single sample in a study of blood T cell repertoires in COVID-19. Repertoires were generated with immunoSEQ multiplex PCR, while TCRdb's copy carries only in-frame clones and drops some. The sample lists some 300,000 clones, approximately 86% seen once, with over 1% in the top ten. The source material was peripheral blood. The source is a man in his 70s with acute or convalescent COVID-19. CDR3s include the opening cysteine and the closing phenylalanine or tryptophan. Fields, in order: V gene, J gene, clone size, D gene, CDR3 DNA, CDR3 protein. D genes are given only for firm matches. For some rows the clone size is stated as once, few or many, or as a class when expanded; others skip it.

V gene: TRBV3-1/TRBV3-2
J gene: TRBJ2-1
clone size: -
D gene: -
CDR3 DNA: TGTGCCAGCAGCGCCTACGGGGGTGAGCAGTTCTTC
CDR3 protein: CASSAYGGEQFF

V gene: TRBV3-1/TRBV3-2
J gene: TRBJ2-5
clone size: once
D gene: -
CDR3 DNA: TGTGCCAGCAGCCAAGTGTCCGGCAGCAGGGGGGTGTCGGAGACCCAGTACTTC
CDR3 protein: CASSQVSGSRGVSETQYF

V gene: TRBV4-2
J gene: TRBJ2-3
clone size: -
D gene: -
CDR3 DNA: TGTGCCAGCAGCCAAGCAAAAGGGCGGGGCCTAACAGATACGCAGTATTTT
CDR3 protein: CASSQAKGRGLTDTQYF

V gene: TRBV5-1
J gene: TRBJ2-7
clone size: -
D gene: -
CDR3 DNA: TGCGCCAGCAGCTTGGAAGTCGGGACCTACGAGCAGTACTTC
CDR3 protein: CASSLEVGTYEQYF

V gene: TRBV9
J gene: TRBJ1-6
clone size: -
D gene: -
CDR3 DNA: TGTGCCAGCAGCGTAGAATTAGGGGGTGGTTCACCCCTCCACTTT
CDR3 protein: CASSVELGGGSPLHF

V gene: TRBV5-4
J gene: TRBJ2-3
clone size: -
D gene: -
CDR3 DNA: TGTGCCAGCAGCTTGTCAGGGATCACAGATACGCAGTATTTT
CDR3 protein: CASSLSGITDTQYF

V gene: TRBV15
J gene: TRBJ2-3
clone size: once
D gene: TRBD2
CDR3 DNA: TGTGCCACCAGCACGCGGGCTAGCGGGGGGGTAGATACGCAGTATTTT
CDR3 protein: CATSTRASGGVDTQYF

V gene: TRBV29-1
J gene: TRBJ2-7
clone size: -
D gene: TRBD1
CDR3 DNA: TGCAGCGTTGAAGGGGACAGGGACTACGAGCAGTACTTC
CDR3 protein: CSVEGDRDYEQYF

V gene: TRBV5-1
J gene: TRBJ2-2
clone size: -
D gene: TRBD2
CDR3 DNA: TGCGCCAGCAGCCGGACTAGCGGGGACACCGGGGAGCTGTTTTTT
CDR3 protein: CASSRTSGDTGELFF

V gene: TRBV6-2/TRBV6-3
J gene: TRBJ2-7
clone size: -
D gene: TRBD1
CDR3 DNA: TGTGCCAGCAGTTACTCCAAGGGGGCCTCGGAGCAGTACTTC
CDR3 protein: CASSYSKGASEQYF

V gene: TRBV10-3
J gene: TRBJ2-1
clone size: -
D gene: -
CDR3 DNA: TGTGCCATCGCTATTTCTGGGCTAGCCGACAATGAGCAGTTCTTC
CDR3 protein: CAIAISGLADNEQFF

V gene: TRBV5-1
J gene: TRBJ2-1
clone size: -
D gene: TRBD1
CDR3 DNA: TGCGCCAGCAGCTTCGGGACAGGGGGCTTAGATGAGCAGTTCTTC
CDR3 protein: CASSFGTGGLDEQFF

V gene: TRBV4-3
J gene: TRBJ1-1
clone size: -
D gene: -
CDR3 DNA: TGCGCCAGCAGCCAACTCGGAGGGGACTTGAACACTGAAGCTTTCTTT
CDR3 protein: CASSQLGGDLNTEAFF

V gene: TRBV19
J gene: TRBJ1-2
clone size: -
D gene: -
CDR3 DNA: TGTGCCAGTAGTACTCTAGACGGCTATGGCTACACCTTC
CDR3 protein: CASSTLDGYGYTF

V gene: TRBV6-5
J gene: TRBJ1-5
clone size: -
D gene: -
CDR3 DNA: TGTGCCAGTCAAGTGGGGGGGGATCAGCCCCAGCATTTT
CDR3 protein: CASQVGGDQPQHF

V gene: TRBV24-1
J gene: TRBJ2-1
clone size: -
D gene: TRBD2
CDR3 DNA: TGTGCCACGCGGGGGGACAGGGTAAGGGGACTAGCGGGGAATGAGCAGTTCTTC
CDR3 protein: CATRGDRVRGLAGNEQFF

V gene: TRBV2
J gene: TRBJ1-1
clone size: -
D gene: TRBD1
CDR3 DNA: TGTGCCAGCGCGACAGGGATGAACACTGAAGCTTTCTTT
CDR3 protein: CASATGMNTEAFF

V gene: TRBV4-2
J gene: TRBJ1-3
clone size: -
D gene: TRBD1
CDR3 DNA: TGTGCCAGCAGCCCGAAAACTGGACAGGGCGGTGTTGAGCCCTCTGGAAACACCATATATTTT
CDR3 protein: CASSPKTGQGGVEPSGNTIYF

V gene: TRBV29-1
J gene: TRBJ2-3
clone size: -
D gene: TRBD2
CDR3 DNA: TGCAGCGTTATCGTCCCTAGCGGGAGCACAGATACGCAGTATTTT
CDR3 protein: CSVIVPSGSTDTQYF

V gene: TRBV2
J gene: TRBJ1-2
clone size: once
D gene: -
CDR3 DNA: TGTGCCAGCTCGGGCGGGGGGGACTATGGCTACACCTTC
CDR3 protein: CASSGGGDYGYTF

V gene: TRBV7-9
J gene: TRBJ2-7
clone size: -
D gene: -
CDR3 DNA: TGTGCCAGCAGCTTAACACCGAACTACGAGCAGTACTTC
CDR3 protein: CASSLTPNYEQYF

V gene: TRBV5-3
J gene: TRBJ1-3
clone size: -
D gene: -
CDR3 DNA: TGTGCCAGAAGCTTGTGGCGGGAAACCTCTGGAAACACCATATATTTT
CDR3 protein: CARSLWRETSGNTIYF

V gene: TRBV28
J gene: TRBJ1-5
clone size: -
D gene: -
CDR3 DNA: TGTGCCAGCAGGCTAGGGGGACCCAATCAGCCCCAGCATTTT
CDR3 protein: CASRLGGPNQPQHF

V gene: TRBV6-5
J gene: TRBJ1-2
clone size: -
D gene: -
CDR3 DNA: TGTGCCAGCAGTCACCGGGACACCAGGGGCTACACCTTC
CDR3 protein: CASSHRDTRGYTF

V gene: TRBV18
J gene: TRBJ1-2
clone size: -
D gene: TRBD1
CDR3 DNA: TGTGCCAGCTCACCCGGGACAGGGTCTAACTATGGCTACACCTTC
CDR3 protein: CASSPGTGSNYGYTF

V gene: TRBV24-1
J gene: TRBJ1-2
clone size: -
D gene: -
CDR3 DNA: TGTGCCACCAGTGACTCTCCGGGACACTCTAACTATGGCTACACCTTC
CDR3 protein: CATSDSPGHSNYGYTF

V gene: TRBV19
J gene: TRBJ1-6
clone size: -
D gene: -
CDR3 DNA: TGTGCCAGTAGCCCCTTGGCAGGGAGGAATTCACCCCTCCACTTT
CDR3 protein: CASSPLAGRNSPLHF

V gene: TRBV12-2
J gene: TRBJ1-3
clone size: -
D gene: -
CDR3 DNA: TGTGCAAGTCTCCCCCGGGGGTGTGGAAACACCATATATTTT
CDR3 protein: CASLPRGCGNTIYF

V gene: TRBV4-2
J gene: TRBJ1-1
clone size: once
D gene: -
CDR3 DNA: TGTGCCAGCAGCCAGACGACAACCCGGAACACTGAAGCTTTCTTT
CDR3 protein: CASSQTTTRNTEAFF

V gene: TRBV6-2/TRBV6-3
J gene: TRBJ2-7
clone size: -
D gene: TRBD1
CDR3 DNA: TGTGCCAGCAGTTACGCAGGGGGCCGATTGAGGCAGTACTTC
CDR3 protein: CASSYAGGRLRQYF

V gene: TRBV15
J gene: TRBJ1-1
clone size: -
D gene: -
CDR3 DNA: TGTGCCACCAGCAAAACGAACAGGAACACTGAAGCTTTCTTT
CDR3 protein: CATSKTNRNTEAFF

V gene: TRBV11-1
J gene: TRBJ2-7
clone size: -
D gene: TRBD1
CDR3 DNA: TGTGCCAGCAGCTTCGACAGGGGCGGCGAGCAGTACTTC
CDR3 protein: CASSFDRGGEQYF

V gene: TRBV5-1
J gene: TRBJ1-5
clone size: -
D gene: -
CDR3 DNA: TGCGCCAGCAGCGTCAATAGCAATCAGCCCCAGCATTTT
CDR3 protein: CASSVNSNQPQHF

V gene: TRBV9
J gene: TRBJ2-3
clone size: -
D gene: -
CDR3 DNA: TGTGCCAGCAGCGTAGGGCATTACACAGATACGCAGTATTTT
CDR3 protein: CASSVGHYTDTQYF

V gene: TRBV11-3
J gene: TRBJ2-7
clone size: -
D gene: -
CDR3 DNA: TGTGCCAGCAGCTTTGCGACACGGGGCTACGAGCAGTACTTC
CDR3 protein: CASSFATRGYEQYF

V gene: TRBV7-9
J gene: TRBJ1-2
clone size: -
D gene: TRBD1
CDR3 DNA: TGTGCCAGCAGCACCCAGGGACAGCTAGCTAACTATGGCTACACCTTC
CDR3 protein: CASSTQGQLANYGYTF

V gene: TRBV7-6
J gene: TRBJ1-1
clone size: -
D gene: -
CDR3 DNA: TGTGCCAGCAGCCGGCAAGGACTTGACACTGAAGCTTTCTTT
CDR3 protein: CASSRQGLDTEAFF

V gene: TRBV4-2
J gene: TRBJ1-1
clone size: -
D gene: TRBD1
CDR3 DNA: TGTGCCAGCAGCCAAGGACAGGGGGCGAACACTGAAGCTTTCTTT
CDR3 protein: CASSQGQGANTEAFF

V gene: TRBV9
J gene: TRBJ1-4
clone size: -
D gene: -
CDR3 DNA: TGTGCCAGCAGCGTAGAGGCGGGGGATAATGAAAAACTGTTTTTT
CDR3 protein: CASSVEAGDNEKLFF

V gene: TRBV4-1
J gene: TRBJ2-1
clone size: -
D gene: TRBD2
CDR3 DNA: TGCGCCAGCAGCCAAGATCGCCCTCCCAATAGCGGGAGAGCGAATGAGCAGTTCTTC
CDR3 protein: CASSQDRPPNSGRANEQFF

V gene: TRBV7-3
J gene: TRBJ2-2
clone size: -
D gene: -
CDR3 DNA: TGTGCCAGCAGCTTATCCGGAGGGTCTACCGGGGAGCTGTTTTTT
CDR3 protein: CASSLSGGSTGELFF

V gene: TRBV7-2
J gene: TRBJ2-1
clone size: -
D gene: -
CDR3 DNA: TGTGCCAGCAGCTTAACGGGGGACTCATACAATGAGCAGTTCTTC
CDR3 protein: CASSLTGDSYNEQFF

V gene: TRBV19
J gene: TRBJ2-3
clone size: -
D gene: TRBD2
CDR3 DNA: TGTGCCAGTAGTATTTGGGGCGGGGGGGCCGCAGATACGCAGTATTTT
CDR3 protein: CASSIWGGGAADTQYF

V gene: TRBV18
J gene: TRBJ2-3
clone size: -
D gene: -
CDR3 DNA: TGTGCCAGCTCACGGGCGAGCACAGATACGCAGTATTTT
CDR3 protein: CASSRASTDTQYF

V gene: TRBV6-6
J gene: TRBJ1-3
clone size: -
D gene: -
CDR3 DNA: TGTGCCAGCAGTCATGGGGGGGTGAGAAGTATTACTGGAAACACCATATATTTT
CDR3 protein: CASSHGGVRSITGNTIYF

V gene: TRBV14
J gene: TRBJ2-7
clone size: -
D gene: TRBD1
CDR3 DNA: TGTGCCAGCAGCCGAAACCCCAGGACAGGCGGCGAGCAGTACTTC
CDR3 protein: CASSRNPRTGGEQYF